This T cell receptor beta chain stems from a study of T cell clonotyping in hematopoietic cell transplantation (dated by TCRdb to the early 2020s). About the study as a whole: In the study, more than 130 blood samples were gathered from 40 or so consecutive transplant recipients and their related donors. Recruitment of patients ran from late 2015 to early 2017, and follow-up continued until September 2020 or until death.

TCR beta CDR3 regions were amplified from genomic DNA with the immunoSEQ assay, a bias-controlled multiplex PCR using V- and J-specific primers. A second PCR step added a proprietary barcode and Illumina adapter sequences to the CDR3 amplicons. An Illumina MiSeq instrument was used for sequencing of the CDR3 libraries. As for how the authors treated the data: Export and quality control were done with immunoSEQ Analyzer 3.0, while downstream analyses used R Bioconductor and Immunarch. Repertoire metrics were calculated using only productive rearrangements within the normalized downsampled data set. In the normalized cohort, a clonotype counted as pathologically expanded if the clonotype was larger than 5 templates. Repertoire diversity was measured with the Inverse Simpson Index. To capture all clonotypes, CMV-specificity analyses were performed on the non-normalized data set. TCRdb provides this immuneACCESS table in a form limited to in-frame rearrangements. Some clones are lacking; in checked studies, under half of them reflect an unresolved V gene, and why the rest are absent is not known. V and J calls and clone size are as listed in that table; D and trimming were resolved from the DNA. The sample table contains some 40,000 clones; only one count was recorded for 94% of them. The ten largest clones represent 0.7% to 0.95% of the sample.

For TCR beta sequencing, blood samples came from the related transplant donors. Nuclei Lysis Solution was used to extract genomic DNA from fresh or cryopreserved unfractionated peripheral blood mononuclear cells. Paper-wide results and their limitations: Just a small fraction of recipient repertoires overlapped with donor repertoires, and more than 97% appeared de novo at the given depth. Broader TCR repertoire diversity after transplant was predicted by Inverse Simpson Index values from donors and from recipients before transplant. The sample size was limited, and because cells were not sorted, the contributions of CD4 and CD8 repertoires could not be separated. Recipient TCR diversity fell after transplant, with pathologically expanded clonotypes rising progressively from day 30 to day 180.

This clone came up once. No antigen is known for it. There are no base qualities to consult, and no much larger clone falls within one base. V is cut by 0 bases and J by 4 bases, and the space between the germline ends is 12 bases. Spanning cysteine to phenylalanine, the CDR3 consists of 15 amino acids. Only the CDR3 DNA is retained, 45 bases long and in frame from the first base. CDR1 MGHRA and CDR2 YSYEKL are derived from the germline V gene. Rearrangement joined TRBV4-1 to TRBJ1-1, and perhaps TRBD1 as D gene, on 5 matching bases. The receptor comes from a woman aged 50 to 65 in good health. Some clones in this sample may be carry-over from other donors' samples. Sequencing input: peripheral blood mononuclear cells. The CDR3: CASSQEGRQSTEAFF. The nucleotide sequence is TGCGCCAGCAGCCAAGAGGGTAGACAGAGCACTGAAGCTTTCTTT.